The 6 T cell receptor beta chains below come from one sample, sequenced in a study of T cells expressing NK-cell markers. TCRdb re-called the 5' RACE reads, yielding one record per CDR3 amino acid sequence without DNA. The sample yields about 460,000 distinct CDR3 sequences, of which the top ten take up approximately 1.5%. Sequencing was done on a sample of blood T cells: a sorted CD56 or NKG2C T cell subset, CD4+ or CD8+ T cells, or bulk PBMC T cells (not recorded which). These receptors were obtained from a woman aged 45-59 years in good health.

The chain employs TRBV20-1 and TRBJ2-3; the TCRdb D gene call, TRBD2, has no DNA to confirm it. CDR3 length: 12 residues. CDR1 DFQATT and CDR2 SNEGSKA come from the germline V gene (reference sequence). The CDR3 here is CSASGRSDTQYF.

The V call is TRBV6-5, the J call TRBJ1-3; the TCRdb call, TRBD1, lacks DNA for checking. Germline lookup yields CDR1 MNHEY and CDR2 SVGAGI. The CDR3 length is 15 residues. The CDR3 region is CASRNAGVPGNTIYF.

V and J are TRBV24-1 and TRBJ2-5. In germline, CDR1 is KGHDR, CDR2 SFDVKD. The CDR3 length is 15 residues. The CDR3 sequence is CATSDVTSYQETQYF.

This chain joins TRBV24-1 and TRBJ2-1; there is no DNA to check the TCRdb D call of TRBD2. CDR1 KGHDR and CDR2 SFDVKD come from the germline V gene. The CDR3 runs to 19 residues. The CDR3 reads CATSDLPGTSGGVYNEQFF.

This chain links TRBV29-1 with TRBJ1-4; the TCRdb D gene call, TRBD1, has no DNA to confirm it. Germline V gene lookup returns CDR1 SQVTM and CDR2 ANQGSEA. The CDR3 covers 12 residues. The CDR3: CSADRDGEKLFF.

The J gene is TRBJ1-3, the V gene TRBV20-1; there is no DNA to check the TCRdb D call of TRBD1. This CDR3 region has 15 residues. Germline lookup yields CDR1 DFQATT and CDR2 SNEGSKA (reference sequence). The chain's CDR3 is CSARAGGGVGNTIYF.